Described below is a single TCR beta chain sequence and its context. The sample belongs to a study of Ad26.COV2.S vaccination and SARS-CoV-2 variants. The treatment denotes: 15 to 20 received Ad26.COV2.S at low or high dose, single or two shots; a few received placebo; per-sample allocation not given. Day 63 after the first vaccine or placebo injection was the time point for sampling. The CDR3 spans 13 residues. Germline V gives CDR1 SGHTA, CDR2 FQGTGA. V was shortened by 4 bases and J by 5 bases, with 11 bases between the two germline ends. Profiled with immunoSEQ multiplex PCR; TCRdb holds only in-frame clones, not every one. Among about 400,000 clones listed, about 83% were seen once.

The material sequenced was peripheral blood, taken in a trial of Ad26.COV2.S vaccine versus placebo. This chain connects TRBV7-3 to TRBJ2-5; D unclear. The clonotype originates from a person between 18 and 65 years old who received the Ad26.COV2.S COVID-19 vaccine or a placebo. In nucleotides, the CDR3 is TGTGCCAGCAGCTCGACGTCCCAGGAGACCCAGTACTTC. Its protein is CASSSTSQETQYF.